This T cell receptor (beta chain) stems from a study of CD8 T cells in Susac syndrome. The CDR3 consists of 15 residues. The V gene lost 4 bases and the J gene lost 1 base, with 11 bases spanning the gap. Per the germline V gene, CDR1 is LNHDA and CDR2 is SQIVND (reference sequence). Healthy donors constituted the controls, which were matched for age and sex. Reverse transcription used roughly 0.5 to 1 ug RNA and random hexamers. TCRdb itself ran the immunoSEQ multiplex PCR reads through MiXCR, one entry per CDR3 protein. The sample includes some 190,000 distinct CDR3 sequences, approximately 95% of them seen just once.

The origin of this receptor is a human donor in good health. The chain uses TRBV19 and TRBJ1-5; perhaps TRBD1 as D (5 bases). Sequenced sample: CD4+ T cells from PBMCs. The CDR3 region is CASSTFRDSNQPQHF. DNA for the CDR3: TGTGCCAGTAGTACGTTCCGGGACAGCAATCAGCCCCAGCATTTT.